This TCR beta chain is from a study of cytomegalovirus exposure and HLA in healthy donors. In the PCR, 60 Vbeta and 13 Jbeta primers were used. Only in-frame clones appear in the TCRdb table, and some are missing; sequencing was by immunoSEQ multiplex PCR. The sample consists of 110,000 or so clones, about 77% of them appearing once. Study-level points and caveats: It was reportedly the case that the classifier diagnosed cytomegalovirus status with high specificity and sensitivity.

Germline assignment: CDR1 SGDLS and CDR2 YYNGEE. V shed 7 bases, J shed 7 bases, and the junction held 6 bases outside the gene matches. There are 12 residues in the CDR3. This clone was counted once. The antigen is unknown. The sample consisted of PBMCs. The sequence came from a woman aged 30 to 39 in good health and CMV-seropositive. This chain links TRBV9 with TRBJ2-7, with 9 positions matching TRBD1. CDR3 coding DNA: TGTGCCAGCGGAGGGACAGGGTTAGAGCAGTACTTC. Translating gives CASGGTGLEQYF.